These T cell receptor beta chains were read from a single sample in a study of blood T cell repertoires in COVID-19. Produced via immunoSEQ multiplex PCR; TCRdb's table is partial and in-frame only. The sample has approximately 180,000 clones; over 75% are singletons. Sequencing input: peripheral blood. All receptors derive from a human donor with active or convalescent COVID-19. The donor label of this sample is uncertain. CDR3s include the opening cysteine and the closing phenylalanine or tryptophan. A D gene is named only where the DNA matches it firmly.

>TRBV7-9|TRBD2|TRBJ2-7
TGTGCCAGCAGCTCCTCCGGGGGACTAGCGTCACGCTACGAGCAGTACTTC
CASSSSGGLASRYEQYF
>TRBV7-9|TRBD2|TRBJ2-1
TGTGCCAGCAGCTTAGGCCTAGCGGGGTACAATGAGCAGTTCTTC
CASSLGLAGYNEQFF
>TRBV6-2/TRBV6-3|-|TRBJ2-5
TGTGCCAGCAGCCGCGCCGGCCAAGAGACCCAGTACTTC
CASSRAGQETQYF
>TRBV9|-|TRBJ2-1
TGTGCCAGCAGCGCGGAGGGGAAAGGGTATGAGCAGTTCTTC
CASSAEGKGYEQFF
>TRBV5-5|-|TRBJ1-2
TGTGCCAGCAGCTTGGGGACAACAACTAACTATGGCTACACCTTC
CASSLGTTTNYGYTF
>TRBV5-4|-|TRBJ2-7
TGTGCCAGCAGCTTTTCCAGTGATTCTTACGAGCAGTACTTC
CASSFSSDSYEQYF
>TRBV5-5|-|TRBJ1-1
TGTGCCAGCAGCTTGAACGGACAAAACACTGAAGCTTTCTTT
CASSLNGQNTEAFF
>TRBV30|-|TRBJ2-3
TGTGCCTGGTCCCGCGGCGCAGATACGCAGTATTTT
CAWSRGADTQYF
>TRBV28|TRBD1|TRBJ1-1
TGTGCCAGCATCCCATGGGGACAGGGGAACACTGAAGCTTTCTTT
CASIPWGQGNTEAFF
>TRBV19|TRBD1|TRBJ1-5
TGTGCCAGTAGGCCTCCGACAGGGAGTTCGGATCAGCCCCAGCATTTT
CASRPPTGSSDQPQHF
>TRBV19|-|TRBJ1-1
TGTGCCAGTAGTATAAGGGGCGCGGGAGACAGTTGGGGCACTGAAGCTTTCTTT
CASSIRGAGDSWGTEAFF
>TRBV19|TRBD2|TRBJ2-1
TGTGCCACCAGGCGGGGGGATGAGCAGTTCTTC
CATRRGDEQFF
>TRBV24-1|TRBD1|TRBJ1-2
TGTGCCACCAGTGAGCCCGGACAGGGAGGGGGCTATGGCTACACCTTC
CATSEPGQGGGYGYTF
>TRBV28|-|TRBJ2-1
TGTGCCAGCAGAAACGACAGGAGTGCCTACAATGAGCAGTTCTTC
CASRNDRSAYNEQFF
>TRBV7-7|TRBD2|TRBJ2-5
TGTGCCAGCAGCTTTAGCGGGGTCTTTCAAGAGACCCAGTACTTC
CASSFSGVFQETQYF
>TRBV7-2|-|TRBJ1-1
TGTGCCAGCAGCTTAGCGGGGGGAGGAAACACTGAAGCTTTCTTT
CASSLAGGGNTEAFF